The following is a TCR beta chain sequence with its context. Its antigen is undetermined. From the reads, TCRdb called clonotypes with MiXCR, one entry per CDR3 protein. The sample shows around 500,000 distinct CDR3 sequences, about 42% of them seen only once. The data are from a study of T cell repertoires in cytomegalovirus infection. Per germline, CDR1 SGHTA and CDR2 FQGNSA. The CDR3 runs to 14 residues. Trimming cost V 1 base and J 8 bases, with 13 bases left between them. The clonotype originates from a human donor in good health (CMV status not recorded). Some clones in this sample may be carry-over from other donors' samples. The source was cultured PBMCs, collected from culture after CMV antigen stimulation. This chain connects TRBV7-2 to TRBJ2-3; D not resolved. This CDR3 reads CASSLGWQLGTQYF. CDR3 bases: TGTGCCAGCAGCTTAGGGTGGCAGCTTGGTACGCAGTATTTT.